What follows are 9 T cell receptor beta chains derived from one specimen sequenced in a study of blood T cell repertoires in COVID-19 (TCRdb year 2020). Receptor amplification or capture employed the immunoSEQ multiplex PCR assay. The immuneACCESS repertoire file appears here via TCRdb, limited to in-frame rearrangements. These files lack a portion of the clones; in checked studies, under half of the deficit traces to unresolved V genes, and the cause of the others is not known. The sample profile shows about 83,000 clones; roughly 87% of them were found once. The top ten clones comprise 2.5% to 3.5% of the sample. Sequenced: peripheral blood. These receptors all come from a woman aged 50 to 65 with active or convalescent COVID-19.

The CDR3 DNA is TGTGCCTGGAGTACGGCGGCGAGCTATGGCTACACCTTC. It codes for CAWSTAASYGYTF. The genes are TRBV30 and TRBJ1-2; D remains unclear. Looked up from germline, CDR1 is GTSNPN and CDR2 is SVGIG (reference sequence). There are 13 residues in the CDR3. V lost 2 bases and J 4 bases, leaving 11 bases between the germline ends.

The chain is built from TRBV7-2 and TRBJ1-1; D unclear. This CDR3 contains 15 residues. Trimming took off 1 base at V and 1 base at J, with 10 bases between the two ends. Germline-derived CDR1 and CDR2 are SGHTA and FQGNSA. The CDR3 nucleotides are TGTGCCAGCAGCTTAGAGTTTCGGGGGAACACTGAAGCTTTCTTT. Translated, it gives CASSLEFRGNTEAFF.

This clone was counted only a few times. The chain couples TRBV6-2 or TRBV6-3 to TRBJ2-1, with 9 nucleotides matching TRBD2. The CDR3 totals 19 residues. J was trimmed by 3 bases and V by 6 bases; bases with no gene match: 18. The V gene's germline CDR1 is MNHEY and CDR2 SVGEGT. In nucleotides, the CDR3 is TGTGCCAGCAGCCCACTCCCCGGGGGCGGGGGGGCCGTCTACAATGAGCAGTTCTTC. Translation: CASSPLPGGGGAVYNEQFF.

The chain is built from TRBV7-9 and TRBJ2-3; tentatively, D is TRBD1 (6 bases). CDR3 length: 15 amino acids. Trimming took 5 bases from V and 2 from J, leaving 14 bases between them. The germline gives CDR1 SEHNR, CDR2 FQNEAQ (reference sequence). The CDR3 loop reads CASSKMGQATDTQYF. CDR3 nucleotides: TGTGCCAGCAGCAAGATGGGACAAGCCACAGATACGCAGTATTTT.

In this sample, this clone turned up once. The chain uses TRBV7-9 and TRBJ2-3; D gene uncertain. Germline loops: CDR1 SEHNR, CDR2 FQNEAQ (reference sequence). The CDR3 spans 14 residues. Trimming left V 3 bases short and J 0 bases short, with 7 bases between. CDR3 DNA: TGTGCCAGCAGCTTCTTCCCTAGCACAGATACGCAGTATTTT. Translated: CASSFFPSTDTQYF.

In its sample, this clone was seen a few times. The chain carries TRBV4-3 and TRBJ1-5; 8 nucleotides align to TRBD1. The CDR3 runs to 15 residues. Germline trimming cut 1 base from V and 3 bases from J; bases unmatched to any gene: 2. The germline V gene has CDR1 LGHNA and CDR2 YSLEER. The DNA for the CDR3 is TGCGCCAGCAGCCAAGGGGACAGGTCCAATCAGCCCCAGCATTTT. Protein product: CASSQGDRSNQPQHF.

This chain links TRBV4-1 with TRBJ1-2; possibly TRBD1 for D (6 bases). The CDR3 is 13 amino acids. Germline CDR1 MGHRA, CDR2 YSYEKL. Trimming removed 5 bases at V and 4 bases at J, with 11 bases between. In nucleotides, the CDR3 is TGCGCCAGCAGCTCGGGGACATTCTATGGCTACACCTTC. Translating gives CASSSGTFYGYTF.

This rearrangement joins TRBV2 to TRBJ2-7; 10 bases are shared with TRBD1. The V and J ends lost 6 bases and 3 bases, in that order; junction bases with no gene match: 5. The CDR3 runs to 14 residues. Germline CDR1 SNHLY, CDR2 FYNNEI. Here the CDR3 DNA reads TGTGCCAGCAGCTACCGGGACAGGGGCTACGAGCAGTACTTC. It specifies CASSYRDRGYEQYF.

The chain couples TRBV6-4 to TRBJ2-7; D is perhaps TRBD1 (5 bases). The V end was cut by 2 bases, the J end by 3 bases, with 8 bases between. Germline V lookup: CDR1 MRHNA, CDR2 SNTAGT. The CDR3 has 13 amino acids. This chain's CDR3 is CASSDRGGYEQYF. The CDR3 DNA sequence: TGTGCCAGCAGTGACAGGGGTGGCTACGAGCAGTACTTC.